This T cell receptor (beta chain) originates from a study of cytomegalovirus exposure and HLA in healthy donors. The PCR employed 60 Vbeta primers together with 13 Jbeta primers. As handled by the study authors: In a later analysis, the count reached 76 million or so unique TCR beta chains, with 10 million to 11 million shared. The assay was immunoSEQ multiplex PCR, and TCRdb's table has in-frame clones only and misses some. For V, J and clone size, that table is used; D and trimming come from the DNA. The profile shows about 100,000 clones, less than 90% of them singletons. CDR3 length equals 14 residues. Germline-derived CDR1 and CDR2 are SGHTA and FQGNSA. Trimming left V 3 bases short and J 0 bases short, with 9 bases between.

The J gene is TRBJ2-7, the V gene TRBV7-2, with D perhaps TRBD2 (5 bases). The sequenced sample was PBMCs. The receptor was derived from a man aged 40-49 years in good health and CMV-seronegative. CDR3 amino acids: CASSFSGVSYEQYF. The DNA for the CDR3 is TGTGCCAGCAGCTTCAGCGGTGTCTCCTACGAGCAGTACTTC.